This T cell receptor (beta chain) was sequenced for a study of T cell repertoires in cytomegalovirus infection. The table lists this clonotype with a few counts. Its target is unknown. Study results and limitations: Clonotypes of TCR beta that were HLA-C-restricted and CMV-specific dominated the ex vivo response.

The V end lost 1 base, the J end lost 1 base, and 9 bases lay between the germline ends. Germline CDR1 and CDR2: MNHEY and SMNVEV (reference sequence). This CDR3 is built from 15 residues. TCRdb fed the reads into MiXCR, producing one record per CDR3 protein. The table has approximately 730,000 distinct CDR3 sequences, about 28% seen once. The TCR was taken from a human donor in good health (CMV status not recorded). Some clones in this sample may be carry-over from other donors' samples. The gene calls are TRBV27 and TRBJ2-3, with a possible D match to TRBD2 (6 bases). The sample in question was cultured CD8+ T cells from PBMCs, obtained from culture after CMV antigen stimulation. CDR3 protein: CASSLLGGRTDTQYF. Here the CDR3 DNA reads TGTGCCAGCAGTTTATTGGGAGGCCGCACAGATACGCAGTATTTT.